This TCR beta chain was identified in a study of neurological immune-mediated disorders. The authors made cDNA by 5'RACE with 10-nucleotide random UMIs. The output of every sequencing run exceeded 170 million TCR-beta sequences, derived from 15-18 subjects. Using its own MiXCR run on the 5' RACE reads, TCRdb lists one record per CDR3 protein. The repertoire holds over 60,000 distinct CDR3 sequences, with under 5.5% as singletons. In its sample, this clonotype was seen many times. Antigen: not known. The V and J ends lost 8 bases and 8 bases respectively, with 15 bases between them. The length of the CDR3 is 13 residues. Germline CDR1 and CDR2: KGHSH and LQKENI. From 2 million PBMCs stored at -80 C, the unsorted libraries were generated. General study findings and limits: When the repertoires were sorted by phylogenetic grouping, those of 18 of 34 multiple sclerosis patients ended up in one related-CDR3 cluster, a possible signature.

Sequencing was done on a sample of PBMCs. The sequence was obtained from a woman in her fifties or sixties with multiple sclerosis. The chain is built from TRBV18 and TRBJ1-4; D is ambiguous. In nucleotides, the CDR3 is TGTGCCAGCGCAGGAGGGATGCAGGAAAAACTGTTTTTT. It yields the protein CASAGGMQEKLFF.